A selection of T cell receptor beta chains follows, all from one sample in a study of T cells in Graves' hyperthyroidism and ophthalmopathy. Using its own MiXCR run on the multiplex PCR reads, TCRdb lists one record per CDR3 protein. This sample carries approximately 400,000 distinct CDR3 sequences, about 13% of them seen once, and the ten largest clones take less than 25%. Sequenced: blood. All receptors come from a man aged 30-40 years with Graves' hyperthyroidism that later progressed to Graves' ophthalmopathy. Both conserved end residues are part of each CDR3. A D gene is named only where the DNA matches it firmly. Where a row states a size, it is once, few, many or the class of an expanded clone; other rows omit it.

clone size	D gene	V gene	J gene	CDR3 DNA	CDR3 protein
few	-	TRBV11-3	TRBJ2-6	TGTGCCAGCAGCTTAGTTCCGGGGGCGGTTTCTGGGGCCAACGTCCTGACTTTC	CASSLVPGAVSGANVLTF
many	-	TRBV12-3/TRBV12-4	TRBJ2-1	TGTGCCAGCAGGGATCTCGACGAGCAGTTCTTC	CASRDLDEQFF
-	-	TRBV11-2	TRBJ2-5	TGTGCCAGCAGCTTAGCGGCGTGGGGGGGGGGCATACAAGAGACCCAGTACTTC	CASSLAAWGGGIQETQYF
many	TRBD1	TRBV12-3/TRBV12-4	TRBJ1-1	TGTGCCAGCAGCCCAGGGGGAAGAGCTTTCTTT	CASSPGGRAFF
-	TRBD1	TRBV28	TRBJ2-7	TGTGCCAGCAGTTTCGCGACAGGGTGGATTTACGAGCAGTACTTC	CASSFATGWIYEQYF
-	TRBD2	TRBV10-3	TRBJ2-2	TGTGCCACTGCTAGCGGGGGACCCACTGCGAACACCGGGGAGCTGTTTTTT	CATASGGPTANTGELFF
-	TRBD2	TRBV19	TRBJ2-1	TGTGCCAGTAGGTTAGCGGGGGCCTACAATGAGCAGTTCTTC	CASRLAGAYNEQFF
many	-	TRBV11-2	TRBJ2-1	TGTGCCAGCAGAGGGCTCAGTGAGCAGTTCTTC	CASRGLSEQFF
-	-	TRBV24-1	TRBJ2-5	TGTGCCACCAGTGACCCCCGGCGGGCAGCCCAAGAGACCCAGTACTTC	CATSDPRRAAQETQYF
few	-	TRBV27	TRBJ1-1	TGTGCCAGCAGTAAATGGACGACGAACACTGAAGCTTTCTTT	CASSKWTTNTEAFF
many	TRBD2	TRBV20-1	TRBJ2-7	TGCAGTGCCAGAGGGGAAGAGCGGGGGGGCATCGACGAGCAGTACTTC	CSARGEERGGIDEQYF
-	-	TRBV29-1	TRBJ1-3	TGCAGCGTCCTTACAGGAATCTCTGGAAACACCATATATTTT	CSVLTGISGNTIYF
many	TRBD1	TRBV28	TRBJ1-5	TGTGCCAGCAGTGTCCCGGGACAGTCAAATCAGCCCCAGCATTTT	CASSVPGQSNQPQHF
many	TRBD1	TRBV6-1	TRBJ1-5	TGTGCCAGCAGGGACAGGGTTTTAAGCAATCAGCCCCAGCATTTT	CASRDRVLSNQPQHF
many	TRBD1	TRBV6-4	TRBJ2-2	TGTGCCAGCGGGACGGGACAGGGGACCGGGGAGCTGTTTTTT	CASGTGQGTGELFF
-	-	TRBV7-9	TRBJ2-1	TGTGCCAGCAACCCGGGAATAACCTACAATGAGCAGTTCTTC	CASNPGITYNEQFF
few	-	TRBV4-1	TRBJ1-4	TGCGCCAGCAGCCAACTAGGGACCCCGAGGGGTGAAAAACTGTTTTTT	CASSQLGTPRGEKLFF
medium-sized	-	TRBV18	TRBJ1-5	TGTGCCAGCTCACCACCGGGGAGCAATCAGCCCCAGCATTTT	CASSPPGSNQPQHF
many	TRBD1	TRBV28	TRBJ1-1	TGTGCCAGCCAGGGGACAGGGACTTTCTTT	CASQGTGTFF
few	-	TRBV5-1	TRBJ2-5	TGCGCCAGCAGAGCAGGGGACGATCAAGAGACCCAGTACTTC	CASRAGDDQETQYF
many	-	TRBV6-4	TRBJ1-3	TGTGCCAGCAGTGACGGGTTGTGGACAAAGAGCTCTGGAAACACCATATATTTT	CASSDGLWTKSSGNTIYF
many	-	TRBV7-2	TRBJ2-7	TGTGCCAGCAGAGTGGGGGGCTACGAGCAGTACTTC	CASRVGGYEQYF
few	-	TRBV4-1	TRBJ1-3	TGCGCCAGCAGCCACAGGACAGCCTCTGGAAACACCATATATTTT	CASSHRTASGNTIYF
-	-	TRBV12-3/TRBV12-4	TRBJ1-1	TGTGCCAGCAGTTTATCCCCATTGTCGGGGATCCCTGAAGCTTTCTTT	CASSLSPLSGIPEAFF
many	-	TRBV28	TRBJ1-1	TGTGCCAGCAGTTGGAGTCCGGGCGAGGCTGAAGCTTTCTTT	CASSWSPGEAEAFF
few	-	TRBV12-3/TRBV12-4	TRBJ2-1	TGTGCCAGCAGTTTAGTGCCGGGGTCTAATGAGCAGTTCTTC	CASSLVPGSNEQFF
few	TRBD1	TRBV15	TRBJ2-2	TGTGCCACCAGCGACCCGGGACAGAGGAACACCGGGGAGCTGTTTTTT	CATSDPGQRNTGELFF
many	TRBD2	TRBV28	TRBJ2-4	TGTGCCAGCAACCCGGGGGGGGCCAAAAACATTCAGTACTTC	CASNPGGAKNIQYF
many	-	TRBV2	TRBJ1-5	TGTGCCAGCAGTGATCAGGGCGTTAATCAGCCCCAGCATTTT	CASSDQGVNQPQHF
-	-	TRBV19	TRBJ1-2	TGTGCCAGTAGTATAGCGGGAAGCGGAGGCTACACCTTC	CASSIAGSGGYTF
few	TRBD1	TRBV4-1	TRBJ1-2	TGCGCCAGCAGCCAGACAGGGTCTAACTATGGCTACACCTTC	CASSQTGSNYGYTF
many	TRBD1	TRBV7-2	TRBJ2-5	TGTGCCAGCAGCTTACGAGTACCCACAGGGGCGTACCAAGAGACCCAGTACTTC	CASSLRVPTGAYQETQYF
few	TRBD2	TRBV4-1	TRBJ2-3	TGCGCCAGCAGCCAACCGGCTAGCGGGCGAGATACGCAGTATTTT	CASSQPASGRDTQYF
many	-	TRBV7-9	TRBJ2-7	TGTGCCAGCAGCTTCCTAGCGCGGGAGCAGTACTTC	CASSFLAREQYF
many	-	TRBV2	TRBJ2-7	TGTGCCAGCAGTGAAGCGCTTCAAATAGGGGCAGACTACGAGCAGTACTTC	CASSEALQIGADYEQYF
many	-	TRBV5-5	TRBJ1-5	TGTGCCAGCAGCTTAGACGGGACGGGGTATAGCAATCAGCCCCAGCATTTT	CASSLDGTGYSNQPQHF
many	TRBD2	TRBV20-1	TRBJ2-5	TGCAGTGCTAGCGGACTAGCGGGGGAATGGGAGACCCAGTACTTC	CSASGLAGEWETQYF
many	TRBD1	TRBV11-3	TRBJ1-3	TGTGCCAGCAGCTTCTCGGGATCCGGACAGGGATTGTCTGGAAACACCATATATTTT	CASSFSGSGQGLSGNTIYF
few	TRBD2	TRBV5-1	TRBJ2-6	TGCGCCAGCAGCCGGGCAGCGGGGACCGTCTCTGGGGCCAACGTCCTGACTTTC	CASSRAAGTVSGANVLTF
few	-	TRBV7-9	TRBJ2-5	TGTGCCAGCAGCCGAAATGAGATATGGGAGACCCAGTACTTC	CASSRNEIWETQYF